The clone carrying this T cell receptor (beta chain) occurred a few times. Antigen: not known. The source of the sample is a study of cytomegalovirus exposure and HLA in healthy donors. Primers for the PCR totalled 60 Vbeta and 13 Jbeta. Assay: immunoSEQ multiplex PCR; the TCRdb copy retains only in-frame clones and omits some. The sample includes fewer than 200,000 clones, around 68% of them seen just once. The CDR3 contains 14 residues. V was pared by 4 bases and J by 4 bases, with 13 bases between. In germline, CDR1 is SEHNR, CDR2 FQNEAQ (reference sequence). Overall study findings and caveats: A later analysis appeared to link common viral pathogens to several of the most significant clusters. Owing to their indistinguishability, certain V segments, notably TRBV6-2 and TRBV6-3, were excluded. TCR beta chains associated with HLA were, in a later analysis, more clonally expanded than equally common others. Reportedly, TCR beta sequences accurately predicted HLA-A and HLA-B alleles in most subjects.

The TCR sequence derives from a woman in her thirties or forties in good health and CMV-seropositive. Material: PBMCs. The V call is TRBV7-9, the J call TRBJ2-5; TRBD2 might be the D (6 bases). The CDR3 coding sequence is TGTGCCAGCAGCTGGTCTGCGGGATCAGAGACCCAGTACTTC. It codes for CASSWSAGSETQYF.